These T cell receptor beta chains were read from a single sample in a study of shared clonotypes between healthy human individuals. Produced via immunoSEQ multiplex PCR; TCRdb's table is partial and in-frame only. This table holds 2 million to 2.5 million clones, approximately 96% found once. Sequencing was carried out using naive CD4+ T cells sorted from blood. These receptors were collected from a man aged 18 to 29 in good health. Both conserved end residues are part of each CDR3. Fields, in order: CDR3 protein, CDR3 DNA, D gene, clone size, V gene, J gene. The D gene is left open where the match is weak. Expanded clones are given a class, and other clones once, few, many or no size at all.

CDR3: CASSYPGGARTGELFF
DNA: TGTGCCAGCAGTTACCCTGGAGGGGCACGGACCGGGGAGCTGTTTTTT
D: .
size: .
V: TRBV6-6
J: TRBJ2-2

CDR3: CASLTPPGTGDQPQHF
DNA: TGTGCCAGCCTCACACCCCCCGGGACAGGCGATCAGCCCCAGCATTTT
D: TRBD1
size: .
V: TRBV28
J: TRBJ1-5

CDR3: CASSLSGGYYGYTF
DNA: TGTGCCAGCAGTTTATCGGGGGGGTACTATGGCTACACCTTC
D: .
size: .
V: TRBV28
J: TRBJ1-2

CDR3: CASSVGYGYTF
DNA: TGTGCCAGCAGTGTAGGCTATGGCTACACCTTC
D: .
size: .
V: TRBV2
J: TRBJ1-2

CDR3: CASSLEAGGYTEAFF
DNA: TGTGCCAGCAGCTTAGAGGCAGGGGGCTACACTGAAGCTTTCTTT
D: TRBD1
size: .
V: TRBV7-2
J: TRBJ1-1

CDR3: CASSKAGTVVGDTQYF
DNA: TGTGCCAGTAGTAAGGCCGGGACAGTCGTCGGGGATACGCAGTATTTT
D: TRBD1
size: once
V: TRBV19
J: TRBJ2-3

CDR3: CASRGGAPYEQYF
DNA: TGTGCCAGCCGCGGAGGGGCCCCCTACGAGCAGTACTTC
D: .
size: .
V: TRBV5-6
J: TRBJ2-7

CDR3: CASSDRPLYEQYF
DNA: TGTGCCAGCAGTGACCGACCGCTCTACGAGCAGTACTTC
D: .
size: .
V: TRBV2
J: TRBJ2-7

CDR3: CASSYSIGANTEAFF
DNA: TGTGCCAGCAGTTACTCGATCGGGGCAAATACTGAAGCTTTCTTT
D: .
size: .
V: TRBV6-6
J: TRBJ1-1

CDR3: CASSGGALQSSGNTIYF
DNA: TGCGCCAGCAGCGGTGGGGCCCTACAGAGCTCTGGAAACACCATATATTTT
D: .
size: .
V: TRBV5-1
J: TRBJ1-3

CDR3: CASSTGLQTDTQYF
DNA: TGCGCCAGCAGCACCGGGCTCCAGACAGATACGCAGTATTTT
D: .
size: .
V: TRBV5-1
J: TRBJ2-3

CDR3: CASRLTGLADTQYF
DNA: TGCGCCAGCAGGTTGACAGGCTTGGCAGATACGCAGTATTTT
D: .
size: .
V: TRBV5-1
J: TRBJ2-3

CDR3: CASSQDTNYGYTF
DNA: TGTGCCAGCTCACAAGACACTAACTATGGCTACACCTTC
D: .
size: few
V: TRBV18
J: TRBJ1-2

CDR3: CASSQVGGTSGGQETQYF
DNA: TGTGCCAGCAGCCAAGTTGGAGGGACTAGCGGGGGCCAAGAGACCCAGTACTTC
D: TRBD2
size: once
V: TRBV4-2
J: TRBJ2-5

CDR3: CASRREQSTDTQYF
DNA: TGTGCCAGCAGACGGGAACAGAGTACAGATACGCAGTATTTT
D: .
size: once
V: TRBV2
J: TRBJ2-3

CDR3: CSSRTGVESQHF
DNA: TGCAGCTCGAGGACAGGGGTTGAGTCCCAGCATTTT
D: TRBD1
size: .
V: TRBV29-1
J: TRBJ1-5

CDR3: CASSSGSPGNTIYF
DNA: TGTGCCAGCAGCTCAGGGTCTCCCGGAAACACCATATATTTT
D: .
size: .
V: TRBV7-2
J: TRBJ1-3

CDR3: CASSYTGTGELFF
DNA: TGCGCCAGCAGTTATACAGGGACCGGGGAGCTGTTTTTT
D: .
size: .
V: TRBV10-1
J: TRBJ2-2

CDR3: CASSLDSGGALDQYF
DNA: TGTGCCAGCAGTTTAGATAGCGGGGGGGCCTTGGACCAGTACTTC
D: TRBD2
size: .
V: TRBV28
J: TRBJ2-5

CDR3: CASSTRQMGPLHF
DNA: TGTGCCAGCAGCACCCGACAGATGGGACCCCTCCACTTT
D: .
size: few
V: TRBV11-2
J: TRBJ1-6

CDR3: CASSYGTEAFF
DNA: TGTGCCAGCAGTTACGGAACTGAAGCTTTCTTT
D: .
size: few
V: TRBV6-5
J: TRBJ1-1

CDR3: CASSYSREGYEQYF
DNA: TGTGCCAGCAGCTACTCAAGGGAAGGCTACGAGCAGTACTTC
D: .
size: .
V: TRBV6-5
J: TRBJ2-7

CDR3: CASSLDQDRVGSPLHF
DNA: TGTGCCAGCAGCTTGGATCAGGACAGGGTGGGTTCACCCCTCCACTTT
D: TRBD1
size: .
V: TRBV5-4
J: TRBJ1-6

CDR3: CATGQSYNEQFF
DNA: TGTGCCACCGGACAGTCTTACAATGAGCAGTTCTTC
D: .
size: .
V: TRBV19
J: TRBJ2-1

CDR3: CSVEYAGRLPGANVLTF
DNA: TGCAGCGTTGAATACGCAGGGAGGCTCCCTGGGGCCAACGTCCTGACTTTC
D: .
size: .
V: TRBV29-1
J: TRBJ2-6

CDR3: CACTSETQYF
DNA: TGTGCCTGCACTTCGGAGACCCAGTACTTC
D: .
size: .
V: TRBV30
J: TRBJ2-5

CDR3: CASSLGQVSEQYF
DNA: TGTGCCAGCAGCTTGGGACAGGTTTCTGAGCAGTACTTC
D: TRBD1
size: .
V: TRBV11-2
J: TRBJ2-7

CDR3: CASSLVVPYEQYF
DNA: TGCGCCAGCAGCTTGGTAGTTCCTTACGAGCAGTACTTC
D: .
size: .
V: TRBV5-1
J: TRBJ2-7

CDR3: CASSYSVDRGIGYTF
DNA: TGTGCCAGCAGTTACTCCGTCGACAGGGGGATAGGCTACACCTTC
D: TRBD1
size: .
V: TRBV6-6
J: TRBJ1-2

CDR3: CASSLDVTSGSNEQFF
DNA: TGTGCCAGCAGCTTAGATGTGACTAGCGGAAGTAATGAGCAGTTCTTC
D: TRBD2
size: .
V: TRBV7-9
J: TRBJ2-1

CDR3: CASSGTSGNTIYF
DNA: TGTGCCAGCAGCGGGACTTCTGGAAACACCATATATTTT
D: .
size: .
V: TRBV9
J: TRBJ1-3

CDR3: CASSPPGGAYGYTF
DNA: TGTGCCAGCAGTCCCCCCGGCGGAGCCTATGGCTACACCTTC
D: .
size: .
V: TRBV6-6
J: TRBJ1-2

CDR3: CASSLQGASEAFF
DNA: TGTGCCAGCAGCCTACAGGGGGCTAGTGAAGCTTTCTTT
D: TRBD1
size: .
V: TRBV6-6
J: TRBJ1-1

CDR3: CASSGRDRVYNEQFF
DNA: TGTGCCAGCAGCGGCCGGGACAGGGTCTACAATGAGCAGTTCTTC
D: TRBD1
size: .
V: TRBV9
J: TRBJ2-1

CDR3: CASSYPGSSYEQYF
DNA: TGTGCCAGCAGTTACCCGGGGAGCTCCTACGAGCAGTACTTC
D: .
size: .
V: TRBV28
J: TRBJ2-7

CDR3: CAISNRVGNTEAFF
DNA: TGTGCCATCAGTAACAGGGTCGGGAACACTGAAGCTTTCTTT
D: .
size: .
V: TRBV10-3
J: TRBJ1-1

CDR3: CSVEVTPYEQYF
DNA: TGCAGCGTTGAGGTCACCCCCTACGAGCAGTACTTC
D: .
size: .
V: TRBV29-1
J: TRBJ2-7

CDR3: CASSLVDPNTEAFF
DNA: TGCGCCAGCAGCTTGGTGGACCCGAACACTGAAGCTTTCTTT
D: .
size: .
V: TRBV5-1
J: TRBJ1-1

CDR3: CASSVTPDRNTEAFF
DNA: TGTGCCAGCAGCGTAACCCCCGACAGGAACACTGAAGCTTTCTTT
D: .
size: .
V: TRBV9
J: TRBJ1-1

CDR3: CASSEKIEGLDSPLHF
DNA: TGTGCCAGCAGTGAAAAGATAGAGGGACTTGATTCACCCCTCCACTTT
D: .
size: .
V: TRBV2
J: TRBJ1-6

CDR3: CASSLGTSGGAETQYF
DNA: TGTGCCAGCAGCTTGGGGACTAGCGGGGGGGCGGAGACCCAGTACTTC
D: TRBD2
size: .
V: TRBV5-4
J: TRBJ2-5

CDR3: CASSQQGLLSPLHF
DNA: TGTGCCAGCAGCCAACAGGGGTTGTTGTCACCCCTCCACTTT
D: TRBD1
size: .
V: TRBV5-5
J: TRBJ1-6

CDR3: CASSLSSRYNEQFF
DNA: TGTGCCAGCAGCTTATCTTCCAGGTACAATGAGCAGTTCTTC
D: .
size: .
V: TRBV11-2
J: TRBJ2-1

CDR3: CASSHRTVTGELFF
DNA: TGTGCCAGCAGCCATAGGACCGTAACCGGGGAGCTGTTTTTT
D: .
size: .
V: TRBV14
J: TRBJ2-2